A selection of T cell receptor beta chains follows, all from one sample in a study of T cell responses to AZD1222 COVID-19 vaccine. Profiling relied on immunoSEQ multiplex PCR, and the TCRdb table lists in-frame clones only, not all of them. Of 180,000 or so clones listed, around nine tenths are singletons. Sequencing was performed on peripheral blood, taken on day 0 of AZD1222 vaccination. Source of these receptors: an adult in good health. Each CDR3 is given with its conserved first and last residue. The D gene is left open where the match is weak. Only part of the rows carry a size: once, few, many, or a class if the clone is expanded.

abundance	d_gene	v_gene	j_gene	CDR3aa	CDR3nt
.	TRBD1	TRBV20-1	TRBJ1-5	CSASAGTGFQPQHF	TGCAGTGCTAGTGCCGGGACAGGCTTTCAGCCCCAGCATTTT
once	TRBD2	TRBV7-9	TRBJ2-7	CASSLSGRVDEQYF	TGTGCCAGCAGCCTTAGCGGGAGGGTGGACGAGCAGTACTTC
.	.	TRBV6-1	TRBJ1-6	CASSEGTGFPNSPLHF	TGTGCCAGCAGTGAAGGGACCGGCTTTCCCAATTCACCCCTCCACTTT
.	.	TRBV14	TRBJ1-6	CASSRLEESNSPLHF	TGTGCCAGCAGCCGCCTCGAGGAGTCAAATTCACCCCTCCACTTT
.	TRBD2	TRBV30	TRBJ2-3	CAWSHRTSGSTDTQYF	TGTGCCTGGAGTCATAGGACTAGCGGGAGTACAGATACGCAGTATTTT
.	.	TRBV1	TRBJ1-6	CTSSQPGGPSSYNSPLHF	TGCACCAGCAGCCAACCCGGGGGCCCGAGCTCCTATAATTCACCCCTCCACTTT
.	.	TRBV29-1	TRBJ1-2	CSVDSRDGYTF	TGCAGCGTGGACTCCCGGGATGGCTACACCTTC
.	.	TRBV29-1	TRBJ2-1	CSVALAYNEQFF	TGCAGCGTTGCATTAGCCTACAATGAGCAGTTCTTC
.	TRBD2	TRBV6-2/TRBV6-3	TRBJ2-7	CASSYEKASGRRPYEQYF	TGTGCCAGCAGTTACGAAAAGGCCAGCGGGAGGAGACCCTACGAGCAGTACTTC
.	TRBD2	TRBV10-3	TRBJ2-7	CASEAGGTYEQYF	TGTGCCAGCGAAGCGGGAGGGACCTACGAGCAGTACTTC
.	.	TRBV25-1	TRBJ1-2	CASSELEEGGYTF	TGTGCCAGCAGTGAATTGGAGGAGGGAGGCTACACCTTC
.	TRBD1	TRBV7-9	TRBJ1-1	CASSRRGQMGNTEAFF	TGTGCCAGCAGCCGCAGGGGACAGATGGGCAACACTGAAGCTTTCTTT
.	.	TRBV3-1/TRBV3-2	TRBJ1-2	CASSQVAGGGYTF	TGTGCCAGCAGCCAAGTAGCGGGAGGCGGCTACACCTTC
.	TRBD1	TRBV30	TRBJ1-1	CAWSVARGFTEAFF	TGTGCCTGGAGCGTGGCCAGGGGGTTCACTGAAGCTTTCTTT
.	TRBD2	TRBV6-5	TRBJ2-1	CASRTTSGQYNEQFF	TGTGCCAGCAGGACTACTAGCGGGCAGTACAATGAGCAGTTCTTC
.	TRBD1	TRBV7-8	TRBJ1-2	CASSLLPGGDYGYTF	TGTGCCAGCAGCTTATTACCAGGGGGCGACTATGGCTACACCTTC
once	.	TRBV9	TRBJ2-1	CASSVDIPDEQFF	TGTGCCAGCAGCGTAGATATTCCCGATGAGCAGTTCTTC
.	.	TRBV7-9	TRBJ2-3	CASSPDGGSTDTQYF	TGTGCCAGCAGTCCCGACGGGGGAAGCACAGATACGCAGTATTTT
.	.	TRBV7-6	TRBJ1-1	CASSSDQGGADTEAFF	TGTGCCAGCAGCTCAGATCAGGGAGGAGCGGACACTGAAGCTTTCTTT
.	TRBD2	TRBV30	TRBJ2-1	CAWSPIAGSSYNEQFF	TGTGCCTGGAGTCCTATAGCGGGGAGCTCCTACAATGAGCAGTTCTTC
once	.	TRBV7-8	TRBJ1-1	CASSPGRNTEAFF	TGTGCCAGCAGCCCCGGACGGAACACTGAAGCTTTCTTT
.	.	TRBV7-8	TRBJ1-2	CASSPKGLGYTF	TGTGCCAGCAGCCCCAAAGGGTTGGGCTACACCTTC
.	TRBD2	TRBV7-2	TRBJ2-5	CASGTSQETQYF	TGTGCCAGCGGGACTAGTCAAGAGACCCAGTACTTC
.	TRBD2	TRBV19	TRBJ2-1	CASSIVKPGTSGRDEQFF	TGTGCCAGTAGTATAGTTAAACCCGGGACTAGCGGGAGGGATGAGCAGTTCTTC
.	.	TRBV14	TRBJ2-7	CASSQNLGRHEQYF	TGTGCCAGCAGCCAAAACTTGGGACGTCACGAGCAGTACTTC
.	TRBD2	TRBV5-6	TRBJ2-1	CASSSLAGAYNEQFF	TGTGCCAGCAGTTCTCTAGCGGGGGCCTACAATGAGCAGTTCTTC